Presented here are 24 T cell receptor beta chains from one specimen sequenced in a study of CD8 T cells in cerebrospinal fluid in Alzheimer's disease. TCRdb reprocessed the 10x single-cell sequencing reads, with one entry per CDR3 protein and no DNA. The sample totals 400 to 600 distinct CDR3 sequences. The sample taken for sequencing was cerebrospinal fluid. The source of these receptors is a human donor with Parkinson's disease.

This clonotype counts as hyperexpanded (1% or more) by frequency. This chain joins TRBV4-1 and TRBJ1-2. Germline CDR1 and CDR2: MGHRA and YSYEKL. This CDR3 has 18 residues. The CDR3 sequence is CASSQHTGRGVPSYGYTF.

Judged by frequency, this clonotype is medium-sized. The chain recombines TRBV19 with TRBJ1-1; TCRdb returns TRBD1, unconfirmable since there is no DNA. The CDR3 length is 15 residues. Germline CDR1 LNHDA, CDR2 SQIVND (reference sequence). The CDR3 sequence: CASNTRQGARTEAFF.

Considering frequency, this clonotype is medium-sized (0.01 to 0.1%). J is TRBJ2-1 and V is TRBV6-4; absent DNA, TCRdb's TRBD2 call cannot be checked. In germline, CDR1 is MRHNA, CDR2 SNTAGT. The CDR3 length is 13 residues. CDR3 sequence: CASSEAGGFEQFF.

By frequency, this clonotype registers medium-sized. This chain links TRBV12-3 or TRBV12-4 with TRBJ2-7; lacking DNA, the TRBD1 call made by TCRdb goes unchecked. The CDR3 is 13 residues long. CDR3 sequence reads: CASSRQEAYEQYF.

This clonotype is medium-sized by frequency. The chain employs TRBV27 and TRBJ2-2. The CDR3 runs to 13 residues. Germline CDR1 is MNHEY and CDR2 is SMNVEV (reference sequence). The CDR3 here is CATSGARTGELFF.

This clonotype is identified as medium-sized from frequency. The V and J genes are TRBV5-6 and TRBJ2-2. In germline, CDR1 is SGHDT, CDR2 YYEEEE. The CDR3 loop spans 17 amino acids. The CDR3 loop is CASSSIQYIRPTGELFF. Variable domain in full (rest from reference TRBV5-6 and TRBJ2-2): DAGVTQSPTHLIKTRGQQVTLRCSPKSGHDTVSWYQQALGQGPQFIFQYYEEEERQRGNFPDRFSGHQFPNYSSELNVNALLLGDSALYLCASSSIQYIRPTGELFFGEGSRLTVL.

This clonotype is classed as medium-sized (0.01 to 0.1%) by frequency. This chain joins TRBV2 and TRBJ2-6. CDR1 and CDR2 (germline): SNHLY, FYNNEI. The CDR3 runs to 17 residues. Here the CDR3 reads CASSDNAASSGANVLTF.

In terms of frequency, this clonotype is large. The chain combines TRBV7-9 with TRBJ2-3; TCRdb picks TRBD2, but there is no DNA to check that call. The germline V gene encodes CDR1 SEHNR and CDR2 FQNEAQ (reference sequence). The length of the CDR3 is 15 residues. CDR3 residues: CASSVSGARGDTQYF. The entire variable domain, with the rest obtained from reference TRBV7-9 and TRBJ2-3, is as follows: DTGVSQNPRHKITKRGQNVTFRCDPISEHNRLYWYRQTLGQGPEFLTYFQNEAQLEKSRLLSDRFSAERPKGSFSTLEIQRTEQGDSAMYLCASSVSGARGDTQYFGPGTRLTVL.

By frequency, this clonotype registers large. The V gene is TRBV10-3, the J gene TRBJ2-1; without DNA, the TCRdb call of TRBD1 cannot be checked. The CDR3 contains 17 residues. Germline V lookup: CDR1 ENHRY, CDR2 SYGVKD. CDR3 region: CAISEGSGRTGLGEQFF.

This clonotype is identified as large from frequency. The rearrangement uses TRBV29-1 and TRBJ1-4; the TRBD1 assignment by TCRdb is unverifiable without DNA. The CDR3 is 13 amino acids. Germline V gene lookup returns CDR1 SQVTM and CDR2 ANQGSEA. The CDR3 spells CSVGNGGTEKLFF.

This clonotype is deemed medium-sized by its frequency. The chain uses TRBV30 and TRBJ2-2; the D call of TRBD2 rests on TCRdb alone, since no DNA is present to check it. CDR3 size: 13 residues. Germline V gene data show CDR1 as GTSNPN and CDR2 as SVGIG (reference sequence). CDR3 in amino acids: CAWSVGPPGELFF.

This clonotype is identified as medium-sized from frequency. The chain carries TRBV20-1 and TRBJ1-1; TCRdb designates TRBD1, a call that cannot be tested without DNA. Germline V gene lookup returns CDR1 DFQATT and CDR2 SNEGSKA (reference sequence). The CDR3 spans 14 residues. CDR3 loop: CSAFRQVGLTEAFF.

By frequency, this clonotype is medium-sized. CDR3 amino acids: CASSLEGLAGRDEQFF. The rearrangement uses TRBV7-8 and TRBJ2-1; TCRdb gives TRBD2 as the D gene, but with no DNA this cannot be confirmed. The CDR3 spans 16 residues. Germline CDR1 SGHVS, CDR2 FQNEAQ.

Its frequency marks this clonotype as medium-sized. This rearrangement joins TRBV10-3 to TRBJ1-1. Germline CDR1 reads ENHRY; CDR2 reads SYGVKD. This CDR3 has 14 amino acids. CDR3 region: CAISEAGPGTEAFF.

The V and J genes are TRBV3-1 and TRBJ2-3; TCRdb designates TRBD2, a call that cannot be tested without DNA. Germline V CDR1 and CDR2: LGHDT, YNNKEL (reference sequence). The length of the CDR3 is 13 residues. The CDR3 loop is CASSQDMGWREYF.

Judged by frequency, this clonotype is large. The V call is TRBV20-1, the J call TRBJ1-5. The CDR3 contains 12 residues. Germline-derived CDR1 and CDR2 are DFQATT and SNEGSKA (reference sequence). The CDR3 protein is CSASYRGQPQHF.

The rearrangement links TRBV12-3 or TRBV12-4 to TRBJ1-5; without DNA, the TCRdb call of TRBD1 cannot be checked. This CDR3 is 15 amino acids long. CDR3 sequence reads: CASSPRTGVSQPQHF.

This chain connects TRBV29-1 to TRBJ2-5; TCRdb gives TRBD1 as the D gene, but with no DNA this cannot be confirmed. The CDR3 has 14 amino acids. In germline, CDR1 is SQVTM, CDR2 ANQGSEA. The CDR3 region is CSVMGDRGSETQYF.

This sequence joins TRBV12-3 or TRBV12-4 and TRBJ1-4. The CDR3 is 14 residues long. The CDR3 here is CASLSGDEDEKLFF.

Its frequency marks this clonotype as medium-sized. V gene TRBV14 combines with J gene TRBJ1-3. The germline gives CDR1 SGHDN, CDR2 FVKESK. The CDR3 has 11 amino acids. The CDR3 reads CASSQRNTIYF.

Measured by frequency, this clonotype is medium-sized (0.01 to 0.1%). V is TRBV7-6 and J is TRBJ1-5; with no DNA, the TCRdb D assignment of TRBD1 cannot be verified. CDR1 SGHVS and CDR2 FNYEAQ come from the germline V gene. There are 13 residues in the CDR3. The CDR3 loop is CASSLGQGQPQHF.

By frequency, this clonotype registers medium-sized. The chain combines TRBV3-1 with TRBJ2-4; with no DNA, the TCRdb D assignment of TRBD2 cannot be verified. The germline V gene has CDR1 LGHDT and CDR2 YNNKEL (reference sequence). The CDR3 is made up of 20 amino acids. The CDR3 sequence is CASSQVYIAGGTSAKNIQYF.

The rearrangement uses TRBV2 and TRBJ2-2; TCRdb's D gene call, TRBD1, goes unchecked for lack of DNA. The CDR3 consists of 20 residues. Germline values: CDR1 SNHLY, CDR2 FYNNEI. CDR3 sequence: CASSPTGGLGSHSNTGELFF.

This clonotype is identified as medium-sized from frequency. This chain links TRBV6-2 or TRBV6-3 with TRBJ2-2. In germline, CDR1 is MNHEY, CDR2 SVGEGT. The CDR3 totals 18 residues. The CDR3 sequence is CASSVGFRTFGNTGELFF.